These T cell receptor beta chains were read from a single sample in a study of control samples from healthy donors and cancer patients. Using immunoSEQ multiplex PCR, the repertoire was profiled, and TCRdb retains in-frame clones only, with some absent. The sample gives more than 45,000 clones, 80% to 95% of which show up once; around 1% is in the top ten. Sequencing was carried out using PBMCs. Source of these receptors: a man younger than 40 with colorectal cancer. The CDR3 runs from the conserved cysteine through the conserved F or W. A D gene is named only where the DNA matches it firmly. Rows may omit the clone size; those that give it use once, few, many or a size class.

>-|-|TRBJ2-2|TRBV10-3
TGTGCCATCAGATTAGGGGAAATTACCGGGGAGCTGTTTTTT
CAIRLGEITGELFF
>-|-|TRBJ1-2|TRBV12-3/TRBV12-4
TGTGCCAGCCGAAGTGTGGGAGACTATGGCTACACCTTC
CASRSVGDYGYTF
>-|few|TRBJ1-1|TRBV5-1
TGCGCCAGCAGCTTGGTCTCGAACACTGAAGCTTTCTTT
CASSLVSNTEAFF
>-|-|TRBJ2-1|TRBV19
TGTGCCAGTAAAAAAACGCCCGGCTCTTCAACGGGGTACAATGAGCAGTTCTTC
CASKKTPGSSTGYNEQFF
>-|-|TRBJ2-6|TRBV2
TGTGCCAGCCGTACCTCTGGGGCCAACGTCCTGACTTTC
CASRTSGANVLTF
>-|-|TRBJ2-3|TRBV10-1
TGCGCCAGCAGTGTAGGGGAAGCGGACACAGATACGCAGTATTTT
CASSVGEADTDTQYF
>TRBD2|-|TRBJ2-1|TRBV18
TGTGCCAGCTCACCACGGGAGGGGTACAATGAGCAGTTCTTC
CASSPREGYNEQFF
>-|-|TRBJ2-2|TRBV19
TGTGCCAGTAGTATAAATCGACAGGTTGGGGAGCTGTTTTTT
CASSINRQVGELFF
>-|once|TRBJ1-1|TRBV11-2
TGTGCCAGCAGCTTAGTTGGTCGCAGGGTGAACACTGAAGCTTTCTTT
CASSLVGRRVNTEAFF
>-|-|TRBJ2-1|TRBV7-7
TGTGCCAGCAGCCCTAAGGGGGGCGGGGGCAACAATGAGCAGTTCTTC
CASSPKGGGGNNEQFF
>TRBD1|-|TRBJ1-1|TRBV7-9
TGTGCCAGCAGCTACCCAACAATAGGACAGGGGCGGAACACTGAAGCTTTCTTT
CASSYPTIGQGRNTEAFF
>-|-|TRBJ2-2|TRBV24-1
TGTGCCACCAGTGATTTGCGAGGAACCGGGGAGCTGTTTTTT
CATSDLRGTGELFF
>TRBD1|-|TRBJ1-2|TRBV6-5
TGTGCCAGCCGGACGAGACAGGGGGCAGGATATGGCTACACCTTC
CASRTRQGAGYGYTF
>-|-|TRBJ1-1|TRBV12-3/TRBV12-4
TGTGCCAGCAGTTTAAGGGGCGGTACTGAAGCTTTCTTT
CASSLRGGTEAFF
>-|-|TRBJ2-7|TRBV6-5
TGTGCCAGCAGTTACTCGTCCGAGACAGGCTACGAGCAGTACTTC
CASSYSSETGYEQYF
>-|-|TRBJ2-3|TRBV7-2
TGTGCCAGTCGATACGGCGGGGGCGATACGCAGTATTTT
CASRYGGGDTQYF
>-|-|TRBJ2-7|TRBV6-5
TGTGCCAGCAGTTACTACGAGCAGTACTTC
CASSYYEQYF
>TRBD1|-|TRBJ1-2|TRBV6-5
TGTGCCAGCAGTTACGGACAGGGGGGCTACACCTTC
CASSYGQGGYTF
>-|-|TRBJ1-1|TRBV6-2/TRBV6-3
TGTGCCAGCAGTTACCGGGAGCTGAACACTGAAGCTTTCTTT
CASSYRELNTEAFF
>TRBD1|-|TRBJ2-3|TRBV6-5
TGTGCCAGCAGTAACAGGGGAATAACAGATACGCAGTATTTT
CASSNRGITDTQYF
>-|-|TRBJ1-5|TRBV12-5
TGTGCTAGTGCTAACCTCCGGGGCCCCAGGGGTCAGCCCCAGCATTTT
CASANLRGPRGQPQHF
>TRBD2|-|TRBJ2-1|TRBV12-5
TGTGCTAGTGGATCCGGACTAGGGGAGAGTGGTGAGCAGTTCTTC
CASGSGLGESGEQFF
>-|-|TRBJ1-2|TRBV4-3
TGCGCCAGCAGCCAAGAAATAATCGACGGAAACTATGGCTACACCTTC
CASSQEIIDGNYGYTF
>-|-|TRBJ2-2|TRBV18
TGTGCCAGCTCAAAGTTAGGCCGGGGCCCAAACACCGGGGAGCTGTTTTTT
CASSKLGRGPNTGELFF
>-|-|TRBJ2-1|TRBV5-6
TGTGCCAGCAGTTCGGGACACCCATCCTACAATGAGCAGTTCTTC
CASSSGHPSYNEQFF
>-|-|TRBJ1-2|TRBV2
TGTGCCAGCAGTGAACCCGGGAAGGGCTACACCTTC
CASSEPGKGYTF
>-|-|TRBJ1-6|TRBV6-5
TGTGCCAGCAGTTTTACGAGTAATTCACCCCTCCACTTT
CASSFTSNSPLHF
>-|-|TRBJ2-7|TRBV6-5
TGTGCCAGCAGTTACTCAGGGGCACTGTACGAGCAGTACTTC
CASSYSGALYEQYF
>TRBD1|-|TRBJ2-7|TRBV19
TGTGCCAGTAGTATCGGGACAGGGTATTCCTACGAGCAGTACTTC
CASSIGTGYSYEQYF
>-|-|TRBJ2-7|TRBV6-2/TRBV6-3
TGTGCCAGCAGTCCCAAACCGTACGAGCAGTACTTC
CASSPKPYEQYF